The 14 T cell receptor beta chains presented below share a single source sample, sequenced in a study of CD8+ T cells in alopecia areata. Sample treatment: oral pan-JAK inhibitor, 5-10 mg twice daily. Following RNA extraction, reverse transcription yielded cDNA that acted as the sequencing template. Sequenced by immunoSEQ multiplex PCR; TCRdb stores in-frame clones only, minus some. The profile covers roughly 180,000 clones, with 55% to 70% appearing a single time and over 3% taken by the ten largest. The sequencing used CD4+ T cells sorted from blood, collected at week 4, from a patient treated with tofacitinib. The receptors here all came from a human donor with alopecia areata.

The chain joins TRBV7-6 to TRBJ1-4, with D uncertain. The CDR3 runs 15 residues. The germline V gene encodes CDR1 SGHVS and CDR2 FNYEAQ. V was pared by 1 base and J by 2 bases, with 8 bases between. The CDR3 DNA reads as TGTGCCAGCAGCTTAGGAGGGCGGACTAATGAAAAACTGTTTTTT. It yields the protein CASSLGGRTNEKLFF. Full variable domain (missing parts from reference TRBV7-6 and TRBJ1-4): GAGVSQSPRYKVTKRGQDVALRCDPISGHVSLYWYRQALGQGPEFLTYFNYEAQQDKSGLPNDRFSAERPEGSISTLTIQRTEQRDSAMYRCASSLGGRTNEKLFFGSGTQLSVL.

The V call is TRBV30, the J call TRBJ1-1; 9 bases line up with TRBD1. The CDR3 sequence is 12 residues long. Per the germline V gene, CDR1 is GTSNPN and CDR2 is SVGIG (reference sequence). J was trimmed by 11 bases and V by 0 bases; bases with no gene match: 4. CDR3 amino acids: CAWSVQGARAFF. CDR3 in DNA: TGTGCCTGGAGTGTACAGGGGGCGCGGGCTTTCTTT.

This clone was detected only a few times. The genes are TRBV27 and TRBJ1-4; D is undetermined. Trimming took off 0 bases at V and 8 bases at J, with 7 bases between the two ends. Looked up from germline, CDR1 is MNHEY and CDR2 is SMNVEV (reference sequence). This CDR3 contains 13 residues. This CDR3 reads CASSLSSREKLFF. The CDR3 nucleotides are TGTGCCAGCAGTTTATCGTCGAGGGAAAAACTGTTTTTT.

This clone showed up just a few times. This sequence joins TRBV7-2 and TRBJ2-5; either TRBD1 or TRBD2 may fit D (5 bases each). Germline V gives CDR1 SGHTA, CDR2 FQGNSA. V was trimmed by 1 base and J by 5 bases, leaving 8 bases between them. The CDR3 is made up of 13 amino acids. The CDR3 is CASSLDRRETQYF. The CDR3 DNA sequence: TGTGCCAGCAGCTTAGACAGGAGGGAGACCCAGTACTTC.

Comments on this clone: In the same sample, other DNA sequences code for this CDR3. The V and J genes are TRBV30 and TRBJ2-7, with 8 bases aligning to TRBD1. Germline loops: CDR1 GTSNPN, CDR2 SVGIG (reference sequence). J gave up 3 bases and V 5 bases, and 0 bases lay outside the gene matches. This CDR3 has 11 amino acids. The CDR3 DNA reads as TGTGCCTGGGACAGGGGCTACGAGCAGTACTTC. It translates to CAWDRGYEQYF. Based on the CDR3 plus reference TRBV30 and TRBJ2-7, the full variable domain is SQTIHQWPATLVQPVGSPLSLECTVEGTSNPNLYWYRQAAGRGLQLLFYSVGIGQISSEVPQNLSASRPQDRQFILSSKKLLLSDSGFYLCAWDRGYEQYFGPGTRLTVT.

The rearrangement joins TRBV15 to TRBJ1-4, with TRBD1 as a possible D gene (5 bases). With 2 bases removed from V and 8 bases from J, the gap between germline ends came to 9 bases. The V gene's germline CDR1 is LNHNV and CDR2 YYDKDF (reference sequence). The CDR3 is made up of 13 amino acids. The CDR3 is CATSRQGGEKLFF. CDR3 bases: TGTGCCACCAGCAGACAGGGAGGGGAAAAACTGTTTTTT.

This rearrangement joins TRBV10-3 to TRBJ2-1; D is perhaps TRBD1 or TRBD2 (6 bases each). The CDR3 extends over 14 amino acids. Germline values: CDR1 ENHRY, CDR2 SYGVKD. Trimming cost V 2 bases and J 9 bases, with 14 bases left between them. The CDR3 nucleotides are TGTGCCATCAGTGAGCGGGGGCCCCTTCCTGAGCAGTTCTTC. Its protein product is CAISERGPLPEQFF.

This chain connects TRBV30 to TRBJ2-5, with D perhaps TRBD1 or TRBD2 (6 bases each). This CDR3 has 12 amino acids. Germline CDR1 reads GTSNPN; CDR2 reads SVGIG (reference sequence). Trimming left V 0 bases short and J 6 bases short, with 8 bases between. Here the CDR3 reads CAWSVGGKTQYF. In nucleotides, the CDR3 is TGTGCCTGGAGTGTAGGGGGGAAGACCCAGTACTTC.

This clone occurred once. The chain carries TRBV29-1 and TRBJ1-1, with D unresolved. Germline V CDR1 and CDR2: SQVTM, ANQGSEA. This CDR3 spans 11 amino acids. V lost 7 bases and J lost 3, with 9 bases in between. The CDR3 sequence: CSGERDTEAFF. The CDR3 coding sequence is TGCAGCGGGGAGAGGGACACTGAAGCTTTCTTT.

The rearrangement links TRBV23-1 to TRBJ1-5, with TRBD1 identical over 9 bases. TRBV23-1 is an open reading frame whose function is uncertain. The CDR3 is made up of 14 amino acids. V dropped 7 bases and J dropped 5; count of bases not matched to a gene: 6. CDR3 residues: CASTDRGSDQPQHF. The CDR3 DNA follows: TGCGCCAGCACGGACAGGGGATCGGATCAGCCCCAGCATTTT.

This clone was detected only a few times. CDR3 sequence (DNA): TGTGCCAGCAGTTGGACAGGGGTCTCCTACGAGCAGTACTTC. It specifies CASSWTGVSYEQYF. J is TRBJ2-7 and V is TRBV27, with TRBD1 matching over 9 bases. The CDR3 loop spans 14 amino acids. The V and J ends lost 4 bases and 0 bases, in that order; junction bases with no gene match: 1. Per the germline V gene, CDR1 is MNHEY and CDR2 is SMNVEV (reference sequence).

The rearrangement joins TRBV20-1 to TRBJ1-2; no definite D call. Germline V gene lookup returns CDR1 DFQATT and CDR2 SNEGSKA (reference sequence). The germline V and J ends were trimmed by 7 bases and 8 bases, with 11 bases remaining between them. The CDR3 covers 10 residues. CDR3: CSDLLDGYTF. Here the CDR3 DNA reads TGCAGTGACCTATTGGACGGCTACACCTTC.

The gene calls are TRBV29-1 and TRBJ1-5, with 7 bases that match TRBD1. This CDR3 has 13 amino acids. Germline CDR1 is SQVTM and CDR2 is ANQGSEA. Trimming at V came to 5 bases and at J to 5 bases, leaving 6 bases not matched to a gene. Written as DNA, the CDR3 is TGCAGCGTTAAGACAGGGAACGATCAGCCCCAGCATTTT. Translating gives CSVKTGNDQPQHF.

This clone was picked up a small number of times. This chain uses TRBV4-2 with TRBJ2-4, with D uncertain. Germline V lookup: CDR1 LGHNA, CDR2 YNFKEQ. The CDR3 length is 15 residues. V shed 1 base and J shed 7 bases, with 14 bases lying between them. The CDR3 region has the DNA TGTGCCAGCAGCCAAGGGGCGCTACCGGGCAACATTCAGTACTTC. Translated: CASSQGALPGNIQYF.